This entry is about one T cell receptor beta chain. This record comes from a study of blood T cell repertoires in COVID-19. Data came from immunoSEQ multiplex PCR; TCRdb stores just in-frame clones and leaves some out. The sample holds 250,000 to 300,000 clones, 70% to 90% seen once. Germline V gene data show CDR1 as KGHSH and CDR2 as LQKENI. CDR3 length: 14 amino acids. V shed 3 bases and J 1 base; nucleotides not matched to a gene: 0. Sequencing input: peripheral blood. The chain joins TRBV18 to TRBJ1-5, with TRBD1 matching over 7 bases. The source of this sequence is a woman aged 70-85 years with acute or convalescent COVID-19. DNA of the CDR3: TGTGCCAGCTCACCGGGACAGAGCAATCAGCCCCAGCATTTT. It yields the protein CASSPGQSNQPQHF.